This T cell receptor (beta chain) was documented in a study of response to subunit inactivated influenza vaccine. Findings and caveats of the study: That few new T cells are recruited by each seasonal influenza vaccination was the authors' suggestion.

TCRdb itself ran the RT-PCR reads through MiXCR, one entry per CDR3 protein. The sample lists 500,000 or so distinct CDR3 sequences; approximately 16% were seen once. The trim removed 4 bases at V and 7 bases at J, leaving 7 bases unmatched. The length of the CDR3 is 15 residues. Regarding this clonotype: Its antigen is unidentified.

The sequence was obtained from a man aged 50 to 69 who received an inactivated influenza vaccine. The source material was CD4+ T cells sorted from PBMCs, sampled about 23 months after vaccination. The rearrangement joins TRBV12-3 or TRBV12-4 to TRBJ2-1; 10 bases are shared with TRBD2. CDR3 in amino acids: CASSSLAGALNEQFF. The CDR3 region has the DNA TGTGCCAGCAGTTCCCTAGCGGGGGCTTTAAATGAGCAGTTCTTC.